The text below deals with one TCR beta chain. No antigen is known for it. The sample comes from a study of T cells in Graves' hyperthyroidism and ophthalmopathy. The study's findings and limits: Most thyroid clonotypes that were expanded above 0.001 also turned up in blood.

Template material for amplifying TCR beta CDR3 regions consisted of RNA transcripts. The HTBI primer set drove a first-round RT-PCR of the TCR CDR3. TCRdb called the multiplex PCR reads again in MiXCR, with one record for every CDR3 protein. The sample includes nearly 250,000 distinct CDR3 sequences, less than 20% of them seen just once. The CDR3 spans 10 residues. The clonotype originates from a woman between 18 and 29 years old with Graves' ophthalmopathy. Sequenced input: blood. The chain employs TRBV12-3 or TRBV12-4 and TRBJ1-1, with D tentatively TRBD1 (5 bases). The CDR3 sequence: CADGAGQAFF. CDR3 DNA: TGTGCAGACGGGGCAGGACAAGCTTTCTTT.